These 6 T cell receptor beta chains came from one sample sequenced in a study of identical twins. TCRdb fed the 5' RACE reads into MiXCR, producing one record per CDR3 protein. The data contain some 760,000 distinct CDR3 sequences, 15% to 20% of them seen just once; the ten biggest clones take up 10% to 15%. The same sample was also studied in work on T cells expressing NK-cell markers.

The sample consisted of PBMCs. The receptors shown here come from a woman in her late teens or twenties in good health.

This clonotype was detected a few times. This sequence joins TRBV4-3 and TRBJ2-3, with 9 positions matching TRBD2. With V trimmed by 0 bases and J by 6 bases, 7 bases remained unmatched. CDR1 and CDR2 from the germline V gene are LGHNA and YSLEER. The CDR3 is 16 amino acids. In nucleotides, the CDR3 is TGCGCCAGCAGCCAAGATGCTAGCGGGATAGTGGATACGCAGTATTTT. Translation: CASSQDASGIVDTQYF.

This clonotype has only a few counts. The chain employs TRBV3-1 and TRBJ1-2, with no clear D. The V end lost 3 bases, the J end lost 7 bases, and 15 bases lay between the germline ends. Germline loops: CDR1 LGHDT, CDR2 YNNKEL (reference sequence). This CDR3 contains 14 residues. DNA for the CDR3: TGTGCCAGCAGCCATGTCCCATCACGGGGTGGCTACACCTTC. This translates into CASSHVPSRGGYTF.

This chain connects TRBV13 to TRBJ2-7; 10 nucleotides line up with TRBD2. The length of the CDR3 is 16 residues. Germline V gene sequence: CDR1 PRHDT, CDR2 FYEKMQ (reference sequence). The junction had 9 bases not matched to a gene; V was cut back by 5 bases and J by 2 bases. The CDR3 reads CASSLQGLANTYEQYF. As DNA, the CDR3 is TGTGCCAGCAGCCTCCAGGGACTAGCGAATACCTACGAGCAGTACTTC.

This clonotype was seen ten or more times. This CDR3 is CASSSQNYGYTF. CDR3 in DNA: TGCGCCAGCAGCTCTCAAAACTATGGCTACACCTTC. This chain connects TRBV5-1 to TRBJ1-2; D remains unclear. V was pared by 3 bases and J by 2 bases, with 5 bases between. This CDR3 is 12 amino acids long. Germline CDR1 is SGHRS and CDR2 is YFSETQ.

The rearrangement uses TRBV4-2 and TRBJ1-3; D unclear. Per germline, CDR1 LGHNA and CDR2 YNFKEQ. The V end lost 0 bases, the J end lost 6 bases, and 12 bases lay between the germline ends. CDR3 length: 15 amino acids. The CDR3 spells CASSQELRISNTIYF. The CDR3 nucleotides read TGTGCCAGCAGCCAAGAATTGAGAATCTCAAACACCATATATTTT.

The sample holds many counts of this clonotype. The chain carries TRBV9 and TRBJ2-1; 8 positions agree with TRBD2. CDR1 SGDLS and CDR2 YYNGEE come from the germline V gene. J gave up 7 bases and V 2 bases, and 5 bases lay outside the gene matches. There are 14 residues in the CDR3. CDR3 region: CASSVRTSYNEQFF. CDR3 sequence (DNA): TGTGCCAGCAGCGTTCGGACTAGCTATAATGAGCAGTTCTTC. The full variable domain, in which reference TRBV9 and TRBJ2-1 provide the parts outside the CDR3, is DSGVTQTPKHLITATGQRVTLRCSPRSGDLSVYWYQQSLDQGLQFLIQYYNGEERAKGNILERFSAQQFPDLHSELNLSSLELGDSALYFCASSVRTSYNEQFFGPGTRLTVL.